The rows below give T cell receptor beta chains drawn from one sample of a study of T cell repertoires in cytomegalovirus infection. Which antigens these TCRs recognize remains unknown. TCRdb reprocessed the reads via MiXCR and lists one record per CDR3 protein. The data show about 500,000 distinct CDR3 sequences, about 33% seen once. Here the sequenced sample was cultured PBMCs, taken from culture after CMV antigen stimulation. Source of these receptors: a human donor in good health (CMV status not recorded). Some clones in this sample may be carry-over from other donors' samples. The CDR3 runs from the conserved cysteine through the conserved F or W. D genes are given only for firm matches. Clone size, where shown, is once, few, many, or a class for clones that have expanded.

V gene	D gene	J gene	clone size	CDR3 length	CDR3 DNA	CDR3 protein
TRBV6-2/TRBV6-3	TRBD2	TRBJ2-1	few	16	TGTGCCAGCAGACCTGGGACTAGCGGGAACTACAATGAGCAGTTCTTC	CASRPGTSGNYNEQFF
TRBV6-1	NA	TRBJ2-1	NA	16	TGTGCCAGCAGGGCTCGAGATGGGGAAACGGTCGATGAGCAGTTCTTC	CASRARDGETVDEQFF
TRBV28	TRBD1	TRBJ1-5	NA	18	TGTGCCAGCACACTCCCGGGACAGGGCTTCGGAAGCAATCAGCCCCAGCATTTT	CASTLPGQGFGSNQPQHF
TRBV9	NA	TRBJ2-7	NA	14	TGTGCCAGCAGCGTAGAGTTTAGCCCCTACGAGCAGTACTTC	CASSVEFSPYEQYF
TRBV4-3	NA	TRBJ1-1	NA	17	TGCGCCAGCAGCCAAGAAAGGGGCACGCTCATGAACACTGAAGCTTTCTTT	CASSQERGTLMNTEAFF
TRBV4-1	NA	TRBJ1-1	NA	12	TGCGCCAGCAGCCAACGGGGGAGGGAAGCTTTCTTT	CASSQRGREAFF
TRBV6-2/TRBV6-3	NA	TRBJ1-2	few	13	TGTGCCAGCAGTTACTCTGGCGACTATGGCTACACCTTC	CASSYSGDYGYTF
TRBV20-1	NA	TRBJ1-6	NA	13	TGCAGTGCTAAACCGCAGGCTGGGTCACCCCTCCACTTT	CSAKPQAGSPLHF
TRBV12-5	NA	TRBJ2-2	NA	15	TGTGCTAGTGGTCGCGATGGGGGTTCCCCCGGGGAGCTGTTTTTT	CASGRDGGSPGELFF
TRBV7-2	NA	TRBJ1-6	many	16	TGTGCCAGCAGCTTAGTTCCGAGCTCCTATAATTCACCCCTCCACTTT	CASSLVPSSYNSPLHF
TRBV29-1	NA	TRBJ2-3	few	15	TGCAGCGTTGAAGAACCAGCAACTAGCACAGATACGCAGTATTTT	CSVEEPATSTDTQYF
TRBV6-2/TRBV6-3	TRBD2	TRBJ2-2	NA	17	TGTGCCAGCAGTTACGGGATAGCGGGAGTTGACACCGGGGAGCTGTTTTTT	CASSYGIAGVDTGELFF
TRBV7-3	TRBD2	TRBJ2-2	NA	17	TGTGCCAGCAGCTTACAGCGGGAGGGCCCCAACACCGGGGAGCTGTTTTTT	CASSLQREGPNTGELFF
TRBV28	NA	TRBJ2-7	NA	15	TGTGCCAGCAGGCCCGGGACTCTCAGCTCCTACGAGCAGTACTTC	CASRPGTLSSYEQYF
TRBV6-5	NA	TRBJ1-3	few	17	TGTGCCAGCAGTTACGGATCCGTACAGAACTCTGGAAACACCATATATTTT	CASSYGSVQNSGNTIYF
TRBV4-2	NA	TRBJ1-5	NA	14	TGTGCCAGCAGCCAAGCGGGGGGCGATCAGCCCCAGCATTTT	CASSQAGGDQPQHF
TRBV27	NA	TRBJ2-1	NA	15	TGTGCCAGCAGTCGTATTAGTTTCCTAGAACATGAGCAGTTCTTC	CASSRISFLEHEQFF
TRBV15	NA	TRBJ2-1	NA	15	TGTGCCACCAGCAGAGACCCCCCCCGATCTAATGAGCAGTTCTTC	CATSRDPPRSNEQFF
TRBV19	NA	TRBJ1-2	NA	11	TGTGCCAGTACAACCGGGGTAGTTTACACCTTC	CASTTGVVYTF
TRBV7-2	NA	TRBJ2-7	few	12	TGTGCCAGCAGCTTACGTCTTTACGAGCAGTACTTC	CASSLRLYEQYF
TRBV7-8	NA	TRBJ1-4	many	15	TGTGCCAGCAGCTTAGCCGGGCGCCCTAATGAAAAACTGTTTTTT	CASSLAGRPNEKLFF
TRBV24-1	NA	TRBJ2-2	NA	15	TGTGCCACCAGTGAGCAGGGGATGGAGACCGGGGAGCTGTTTTTT	CATSEQGMETGELFF
TRBV4-3	NA	TRBJ2-3	NA	16	TGCGCCAGCAGCCAAGATGCGGTAGCAAGTACAGATACGCAGTATTTT	CASSQDAVASTDTQYF
TRBV7-2	NA	TRBJ2-3	NA	14	TGTGCCAGCACACGAGGTCGGAGCTCAGATACGCAGTATTTT	CASTRGRSSDTQYF
TRBV19	NA	TRBJ1-2	NA	16	TGTGCCAGTAGTATAGGCTGGACTAGGGAGGGCTATGGCTACACCTTC	CASSIGWTREGYGYTF
TRBV6-8	NA	TRBJ2-4	few	15	TGTGCCAGCAGTCCAGGGTTATTGTCCAAAAACATTCAGTACTTC	CASSPGLLSKNIQYF
TRBV6-1	NA	TRBJ1-2	NA	14	TGTGCCAGCAGTGAAGGGGCAGCGAGCTATGGCTACACCTTC	CASSEGAASYGYTF
TRBV9	TRBD1	TRBJ1-2	NA	15	TGTGCCAGCAGCGTAGAGGTCAGGGGGAACTATGGCTACACCTTC	CASSVEVRGNYGYTF
TRBV28	NA	TRBJ1-2	many	11	TGTGCCAGCAGTGCAGTGGGTGGCTACACCTTC	CASSAVGGYTF
TRBV30	NA	TRBJ1-2	NA	14	TGTGCCTGGCCTGATTTCAGGGGACATGGAGGCTACACCTTC	CAWPDFRGHGGYTF
TRBV28	TRBD1	TRBJ2-1	NA	14	TGTGCCAGCAGTCCCCGGCAGGGGGCGAATGAGCAGTTCTTC	CASSPRQGANEQFF
TRBV7-9	NA	TRBJ2-3	NA	18	TGTGCCAGCAGGCCTAAATTTGAGAGGGCGGGGACCACAGATACGCAGTATTTT	CASRPKFERAGTTDTQYF
TRBV28	NA	TRBJ2-1	NA	13	TGTGCCACCCGGGGCCTAGACTACAATGAGCAGTTCTTC	CATRGLDYNEQFF
TRBV7-2	TRBD2	TRBJ2-3	NA	15	TGTGCCAGCAGCTTCTCACTAGCGGGAACAGATACGCAGTATTTT	CASSFSLAGTDTQYF
TRBV5-1	TRBD2	TRBJ2-1	NA	13	TGCGCCAGCAGCTCTTTGACTAGCGATGAGCAGTTCTTC	CASSSLTSDEQFF
TRBV7-9	TRBD1	TRBJ1-1	NA	14	TGTGCCAGCAGTCCGGACAGGGAGGAAACTGAAGCTTTCTTT	CASSPDREETEAFF
TRBV5-6	NA	TRBJ1-3	few	12	TGTGCCAGCACCACCTCTGGAAACACCATATATTTT	CASTTSGNTIYF
TRBV12-3/TRBV12-4	NA	TRBJ2-5	NA	15	TGTGCCAGCAGTTTCTCTCCGGGGACAAGTGAGACCCAGTACTTC	CASSFSPGTSETQYF
TRBV12-3/TRBV12-4	TRBD1	TRBJ1-1	few	19	TGTGCCACATTTCCCCCCCAGGGACAGGGACGGTTGTATCGGACTGAAGCTTTCTTT	CATFPPQGQGRLYRTEAFF
TRBV5-6	NA	TRBJ2-2	NA	15	TGTGCCAGCAGGTCGTCCGGGACACTCAACGGGGAGCTGTTTTTT	CASRSSGTLNGELFF
TRBV12-5	TRBD2	TRBJ2-5	NA	16	TGTGCTAGTGGACCTGGACTAGCGGGAGGGCGGGAGACCCAGTACTTC	CASGPGLAGGRETQYF
TRBV7-9	TRBD1	TRBJ1-2	NA	14	TGTGCCAGCAGCTTCCCCCCGGGACAGGGAGGCTACACCTTC	CASSFPPGQGGYTF